Listed here is a single T cell receptor beta chain. Its antigen is as yet unknown. The germline V gene has CDR1 MGHDK and CDR2 SYGVNS. CDR3 length: 12 amino acids. V was cut by 5 bases and J by 7 bases, with 9 bases left in between. These archived tumors were resected from patients never given neoadjuvant therapy beforehand. The data belong to a study of CXCR4 blockade with PD-1 therapy in pancreatic cancer. The data were produced by immunoSEQ multiplex PCR, yet TCRdb's version contains in-frame clones alone and is incomplete. The sample has about 5,200 clones, 55% seen once. Study-wide results and limits: Sequencing covered TCRbeta chains only, not alpha chains. Frequent tumor clones were encoded by many distinct rearrangements, suggesting shared antigens. Tumors were clonally expanded, mean approximately 0.14 versus 0.053 in healthy blood.

This sequence originates from a human donor with pancreatic ductal adenocarcinoma. The rearrangement uses TRBV25-1 and TRBJ2-1; no reliable D call. What was sequenced was tumor tissue. The CDR3 region has the DNA TGTGCCAGCAGTTCGGCTATAAATGAGCAGTTCTTC. It codes for CASSSAINEQFF.